The 18 T cell receptor beta chains listed next were all sequenced from one sample in a study of blood T cell repertoires in COVID-19. Only in-frame clones appear in the TCRdb table, and some are missing; sequencing was by immunoSEQ multiplex PCR. The data contain 450,000 to 600,000 clones, roughly 87% of them singletons. Material: PBMCs or T cells enriched from blood (not recorded which). These receptors originate from a woman under 30 who had recovered from COVID-19.

The J gene is TRBJ1-5, the V gene TRBV4-1; possibly TRBD1 for D (6 bases). There are 19 residues in the CDR3. V gave up 4 bases and J gave up 6 bases, with 28 bases separating them. Looked up from germline, CDR1 is MGHRA and CDR2 is YSYEKL. This chain's CDR3 is CASSRATMAQGRNLQPQHF. The CDR3 region has the DNA TGCGCCAGCAGCCGAGCTACCATGGCACAGGGACGGAACCTTCAGCCCCAGCATTTT.

On this clone itself: In the same sample, other DNA sequences code for this CDR3. The CDR3 region is CASSLNQETQYF. The CDR3 bases are TGTGCCAGCAGCCTTAACCAAGAGACCCAGTACTTC. The gene calls are TRBV3-1 (or the pseudogene TRBV3-2) and TRBJ2-5; no reliable D call. CDR3 size: 12 residues. In germline, CDR1 is LGHDT, CDR2 YNNKEL (reference sequence). Trimming took 4 bases from V and 0 from J, leaving 3 bases between them.

This chain uses TRBV28 with TRBJ1-6, with D possibly TRBD1 on 6 matching bases. Trimming took 8 bases from V and 6 from J, leaving 14 bases between them. Germline CDR1 MDHEN, CDR2 SYDVKM. The CDR3 runs 14 residues. CDR3 loop: CASRQGQPNSPLHF. CDR3 DNA sequence: TGTGCCAGCCGGCAGGGGCAGCCTAATTCACCCCTCCACTTT.

This chain links TRBV7-9 with TRBJ2-1; D call uncertain. Deletions cut 7 bases from V and 6 bases from J, with 7 bases between. In germline, CDR1 is SEHNR, CDR2 FQNEAQ (reference sequence). The CDR3 has 11 residues. For the CDR3, the DNA is TGTGCCAGCACGTTACTCAATGAGCAGTTCTTC. It codes for CASTLLNEQFF.

This chain links TRBV5-5 with TRBJ2-1; 9 nucleotides agree with TRBD1. V shed 5 bases, J shed 8 bases, and the junction held 8 bases outside the gene matches. The CDR3 is 14 residues long. Germline assignment: CDR1 SGHKS and CDR2 YYEKEE (reference sequence). The CDR3 is CASSRGQGEDEQFF. Written as DNA, the CDR3 is TGTGCCAGCAGTCGGGGACAGGGTGAGGATGAGCAGTTCTTC.

The rearrangement uses TRBV4-1 and TRBJ1-1, with 11 bases identical to TRBD1. The CDR3 spans 15 residues. Trimming took 4 bases from V and 4 from J; bases not matched to a gene: 5. Germline CDR1 reads MGHRA; CDR2 reads YSYEKL. CDR3 coding DNA: TGCGCCAGCAGCCTTGAGGGACAGGGGGTCACTGAAGCTTTCTTT. Protein sequence: CASSLEGQGVTEAFF.

Only one count was recorded for this clone. The chain has TRBV2 and TRBJ2-3; TRBD1 aligns across 7 bases. CDR3 size: 13 residues. V dropped 6 bases and J dropped 10; count of bases not matched to a gene: 10. The germline CDR1 and CDR2 sequences are SNHLY and FYNNEI. The CDR3 protein is CASRRFLQGPQYF. The DNA of the CDR3 is TGTGCCAGCAGGCGATTCTTACAGGGGCCGCAGTATTTT. Full variable domain (rest looked up from reference TRBV2 and TRBJ2-3): EPEVTQTPSHQVTQMGQEVILRCVPISNHLYFYWYRQILGQKVEFLVSFYNNEISEKSEIFDDQFSVERPDGSNFTLKIRSTKLEDSAMYFCASRRFLQGPQYFGPGTRLTVL.

The V gene is TRBV28, the J gene TRBJ1-1; TRBD1 matches at 8 bases. V dropped 5 bases and J dropped 5; count of bases not matched to a gene: 10. This CDR3 has 15 amino acids. CDR1 is MDHEN, CDR2 SYDVKM, per germline. The CDR3, as DNA: TGTGCCAGCAGTCCCCGACAGGGGCGGCGGACTGAAGCTTTCTTT. The encoded protein is CASSPRQGRRTEAFF.

This chain uses TRBV30 with TRBJ2-2; the D is unclear. Deletions cut 1 base from V and 4 bases from J, with 7 bases between. CDR3 length: 13 amino acids. Germline CDR1 reads GTSNPN; CDR2 reads SVGIG (reference sequence). In DNA, the CDR3 is TGTGCCTGGAGTGCATGGAGCACCGGGGAGCTGTTTTTT. Its protein product is CAWSAWSTGELFF.

V usage is TRBV19 and J usage is TRBJ2-5; TRBD2 aligns across 13 bases. CDR3 length equals 16 residues. J lost 3 bases, V lost 5 bases, and 6 bases had no gene match. CDR1 LNHDA and CDR2 SQIVND come from the germline V gene (reference sequence). The CDR3 nucleotides read TGTGCCAGTAGTTTATCGACTAGCGGGGGGAAAGAGACCCAGTACTTC. It encodes CASSLSTSGGKETQYF. The full variable domain, with the rest looked up from reference TRBV19 and TRBJ2-5, is DGGITQSPKYLFRKEGQNVTLSCEQNLNHDAMYWYRQDPGQGLRLIYYSQIVNDFQKGDIAEGYSVSREKKESFPLTVTSAQKNPTAFYLCASSLSTSGGKETQYFGPGTRLLVL.

The chain carries TRBV28 and TRBJ2-5; no reliable D call. The CDR3 covers 13 residues. Germline V lookup: CDR1 MDHEN, CDR2 SYDVKM. V shed 6 bases and J shed 5 bases, with 13 bases lying between them. This chain's CDR3 is CASSPTVEETQYF. As DNA, the CDR3 is TGTGCCAGCAGCCCGACGGTGGAGGAGACCCAGTACTTC.

This clone was seen only once. This chain joins TRBV19 and TRBJ2-1; TRBD2 agrees at 9 bases. The V and J ends lost 5 bases and 6 bases, in that order; junction bases with no gene match: 8. Germline assignment: CDR1 LNHDA and CDR2 SQIVND (reference sequence). CDR3 size: 15 residues. DNA for the CDR3: TGTGCCAGTAGTTGGAGCGGGGGGTCGAGCAATGAGCAGTTCTTC. Its translation: CASSWSGGSSNEQFF.

This chain joins TRBV28 and TRBJ2-7; TRBD1 might be the D (5 bases). Germline V gene lookup returns CDR1 MDHEN and CDR2 SYDVKM. The CDR3 is 12 residues long. V was pared by 5 bases and J by 6 bases, with 11 bases between. CDR3 bases: TGTGCCAGCAGTCCCCCGACAGCCGAGCAGTACTTC. This gives the protein CASSPPTAEQYF.

The rearrangement links TRBV5-1 to TRBJ2-5, with 9 bases matching TRBD1. The germline CDR1 and CDR2 sequences are SGHRS and YFSETQ. The trim removed 0 bases at V and 5 bases at J, leaving 11 bases unmatched. The CDR3 is 17 amino acids. CDR3 in DNA: TGCGCCAGCAGCTTGGGGGTAGACAGGGGGAGATCGGAGACCCAGTACTTC. Amino acids: CASSLGVDRGRSETQYF.

The chain couples TRBV29-1 to TRBJ1-1; 10 bases are shared with TRBD1. The length of the CDR3 is 13 residues. Trimming removed 5 bases from V and 8 bases from J; junction bases left unmatched: 8. Germline-derived CDR1 and CDR2 are SQVTM and ANQGSEA. CDR3 sequence (DNA): TGCAGCGTTAGGGGGACAGGGGCTCAAGAAGCTTTCTTT. It yields the protein CSVRGTGAQEAFF.

The genes are TRBV7-2 and TRBJ1-2; TRBD1 agrees at 10 bases. The CDR3 has 15 residues. Germline lookup yields CDR1 SGHTA and CDR2 FQGNSA. Trimming removed 4 bases from V and 6 bases from J; junction bases left unmatched: 8. In nucleotides, the CDR3 is TGTGCCAGCAGCTCGAGACAGGGGGCTGTCGATGGCTACACCTTC. As protein: CASSSRQGAVDGYTF.

The chain recombines TRBV5-1 with TRBJ1-1; D ambiguous. CDR1 is SGHRS and CDR2 is YFSETQ in the germline V gene. The CDR3 covers 13 residues. With 0 bases removed from V and 8 bases from J, the gap between germline ends came to 11 bases. The chain's CDR3 is CASSLENSGEAFF. The CDR3 region has the DNA TGCGCCAGCAGCTTGGAGAATTCGGGGGAAGCTTTCTTT.

V usage is TRBV29-1 and J usage is TRBJ1-3; no firm D call. V dropped 7 bases and J dropped 2 bases, with 6 bases sitting between them. The CDR3 consists of 11 residues. Germline lookup yields CDR1 SQVTM and CDR2 ANQGSEA. CDR3 loop: CSGVTGNTIYF. The DNA of the CDR3 is TGCAGCGGTGTTACTGGAAACACCATATATTTT.